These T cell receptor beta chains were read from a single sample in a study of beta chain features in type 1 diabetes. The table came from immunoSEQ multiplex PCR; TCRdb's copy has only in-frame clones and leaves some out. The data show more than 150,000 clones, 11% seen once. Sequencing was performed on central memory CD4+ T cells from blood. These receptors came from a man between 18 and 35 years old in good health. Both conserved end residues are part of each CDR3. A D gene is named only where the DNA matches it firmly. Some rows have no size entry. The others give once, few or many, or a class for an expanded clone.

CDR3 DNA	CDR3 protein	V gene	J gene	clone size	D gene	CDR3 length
TGCGCCAGCAGTCAGTCCGGGACAGGGAAACAGGAGCGGGGCTACACCTTC	CASSQSGTGKQERGYTF	TRBV23-1	TRBJ1-2	-	TRBD1	17
TGTGCCAGCAGCTTAGTCGGCAGGGCGTCTATTGAGACCCAGTACTTC	CASSLVGRASIETQYF	TRBV7-9	TRBJ2-5	-	-	16
TGCAGCGTTGAAGTGAGGGGGCGTGGAAACACCATATATTTT	CSVEVRGRGNTIYF	TRBV29-1	TRBJ1-3	-	TRBD1	14
TGTGCCAGCAGCGCCGGACTAGCGCGATCCTACGAGCAGTACTTC	CASSAGLARSYEQYF	TRBV9	TRBJ2-7	-	TRBD2	15
TGCGCCAGCAGCTCGGCCACCGGGACAGGAAGAGAGCAGTACTTC	CASSSATGTGREQYF	TRBV5-1	TRBJ2-7	-	TRBD1	15
TGTGCCGGACGCCAAGGACAGGTCTTCTACGAGCAGTACTTC	CAGRQGQVFYEQYF	TRBV2	TRBJ2-7	-	TRBD1	14
TGTGCCAGCAGCTTAGCCTACAGAGGGACTAGCGGGACCACAGATACGCAGTATTTT	CASSLAYRGTSGTTDTQYF	TRBV7-9	TRBJ2-3	few	TRBD2	19
TGTGCCAGCAGTGCCCGGGGGGGCGGATCTAGCACAGATACGCAGTATTTT	CASSARGGGSSTDTQYF	TRBV2	TRBJ2-3	-	TRBD2	17
TGCGCCAGCAGTCAATCGACAGGGAAGGAAGGCTACACCTTC	CASSQSTGKEGYTF	TRBV23-1	TRBJ1-2	few	TRBD1	14
TGTGCCAGCAGTGAAGCGGGGTGGGGGCTAGGCACAGATACGCAGTATTTT	CASSEAGWGLGTDTQYF	TRBV6-1	TRBJ2-3	-	-	17
TGCAGCGTGGCCGGGACAGGGGAGGGTAACACCGGGGAGCTGTTTTTT	CSVAGTGEGNTGELFF	TRBV29-1	TRBJ2-2	few	TRBD1	16
TGTGCCAGCAGCTTAACTAGCGGTGCCTACGAGCAGTACTTC	CASSLTSGAYEQYF	TRBV11-2	TRBJ2-7	few	TRBD2	14
TGTGCCAGCAGCTTAACACTAGCGGGGCCCCCCTACGAGCAGTACTTC	CASSLTLAGPPYEQYF	TRBV7-2	TRBJ2-7	-	TRBD2	16
TGTGCCTGGAGTAGACAGGGTGGCGTGGGCTACACCTTC	CAWSRQGGVGYTF	TRBV30	TRBJ1-2	few	TRBD1	13
TGTGCCAGCAGTATAGAACGACCGGAGACCCAGTACTTC	CASSIERPETQYF	TRBV6-1	TRBJ2-5	few	-	13
TGTGCCAGCAGTTACCCGGCCAGCAGGGGAACCTACGAGCAGTACTTC	CASSYPASRGTYEQYF	TRBV6-6	TRBJ2-7	-	-	16
TGTGCCAGCTCACCAACGGGCTATGGCTACACCTTC	CASSPTGYGYTF	TRBV18	TRBJ1-2	-	-	12
TGCGCCAGCAGCCAAGATCCGACGAGCACAGATACGCAGTATTTT	CASSQDPTSTDTQYF	TRBV4-3	TRBJ2-3	many	-	15
TGCAGCGTTGGAAGGACAGGGGGGGACAATGAAAAACTGTTTTTT	CSVGRTGGDNEKLFF	TRBV29-1	TRBJ1-4	-	TRBD1	15
TGTGCCAGCAGTGCGAATCCAACAGGGGTAAACACTGAAGCTTTCTTT	CASSANPTGVNTEAFF	TRBV2	TRBJ1-1	many	TRBD1	16
TGTGCCAGTAGTATAACAGGATACACGCAGAGCGAGCAGTACTTC	CASSITGYTQSEQYF	TRBV19	TRBJ2-7	-	-	15
TGTGCCAGCTCACCGGGTCTGAAGGATACGCAGTATTTT	CASSPGLKDTQYF	TRBV18	TRBJ2-3	few	-	13
TGCGCCAGCAGCCAAGAAGGGACAGTCCACTCTGGGGCCAACGTCCTGACTTTC	CASSQEGTVHSGANVLTF	TRBV4-3	TRBJ2-6	-	TRBD1	18
TGTGCCAGCAGCTTTCCGGGATCTGGAAACACCATATATTTT	CASSFPGSGNTIYF	TRBV11-2	TRBJ1-3	few	-	14
TGCGCCAGCAGCGTAGGCGGCAACTCCTACAATGAGCAGTTCTTC	CASSVGGNSYNEQFF	TRBV5-1	TRBJ2-1	-	-	15
TGCGCCAGCAGCTCGGGGGTCGACACAGATACGCAGTATTTT	CASSSGVDTDTQYF	TRBV5-1	TRBJ2-3	few	-	14
TGTGCCAGCAGCTTGGGTCCGGGGGCCGAGACTGAAGCTTTCTTT	CASSLGPGAETEAFF	TRBV5-4	TRBJ1-1	few	-	15
TGTGCCAGCTCACCAGACACGAACTATGGCTACACCTTC	CASSPDTNYGYTF	TRBV18	TRBJ1-2	few	-	13
TGTGCCAGCAGTTTATACAGGGGGCGCTGGGAGACCCAGTACTTC	CASSLYRGRWETQYF	TRBV28	TRBJ2-5	few	TRBD1	15
TGTGCCAGCAGACTTATGTTGGGCACCTACAATGAGCAGTTCTTC	CASRLMLGTYNEQFF	TRBV6-6	TRBJ2-1	few	-	15
TGTGCCAGCAGACTGCAGGGGAGCACTGAAGCTTTCTTT	CASRLQGSTEAFF	TRBV7-2	TRBJ1-1	-	-	13
TGTGCCAGCAGCTCGTCGGCCCGTAGGGGACGGGCAGATACGCAGTATTTT	CASSSSARRGRADTQYF	TRBV14	TRBJ2-3	-	-	17
TGTGCCAGCAGCCCTAGCGGGGACTCCTACAATGAGCAGTTCTTC	CASSPSGDSYNEQFF	TRBV7-3	TRBJ2-1	-	TRBD2	15
TGCGCCAGCAGCCAAGGGGGGCGCCTCGGAGGTACTGAAGCTTTCTTT	CASSQGGRLGGTEAFF	TRBV4-3	TRBJ1-1	few	-	16
TGTGCCAGCAGCCGACTCCTCCGACTAGCGGGAGCGGGGGAGCAGTACTTC	CASSRLLRLAGAGEQYF	TRBV7-2	TRBJ2-7	few	TRBD2	17
TGTGCCAGCAGCTCCCGGCCGGGACAGGGATCCGAGCAGTACTTC	CASSSRPGQGSEQYF	TRBV7-2	TRBJ2-7	-	TRBD1	15
TGTGCCAGTAGCGGACAGATTGGCTACACCTTC	CASSGQIGYTF	TRBV19	TRBJ1-2	-	-	11
TGTGCCATCAGTTTCTCCGGAGACAGGGGGCGCCTACAAGAGACCCAGTACTTC	CAISFSGDRGRLQETQYF	TRBV10-3	TRBJ2-5	-	TRBD1	18
TGTGCCAGCAGCCAAGATCGTAGGGAGTGGGGCAATCAGCCCCAGCATTTT	CASSQDRREWGNQPQHF	TRBV14	TRBJ1-5	-	-	17
TGCGCCAGCAGCCCCGTCACTGGGGCCAACGTCCTGACTTTC	CASSPVTGANVLTF	TRBV4-3	TRBJ2-6	-	-	14
TGTGCCAGCTCACCATCTGGACAGGGGAACTATGGCTACACCTTC	CASSPSGQGNYGYTF	TRBV18	TRBJ1-2	-	TRBD1	15
TGTGCCAGCAGCGTAGAACCCGGGACAGGGTTAGCCAAAAACATTCAGTACTTC	CASSVEPGTGLAKNIQYF	TRBV9	TRBJ2-4	-	TRBD1	18
TGTGCCAGCAGCGTAGGGCGGGACATACCCAATGAGCAGTTCTTC	CASSVGRDIPNEQFF	TRBV9	TRBJ2-1	many	-	15
TGCGCCAGCAGTCAGACTAGAGGAGCGGGAGTGCCGGGGGAGACCCAGTACTTC	CASSQTRGAGVPGETQYF	TRBV23-1	TRBJ2-5	-	TRBD2	18
TGTGCCAGCAGCTCCAGTCCCACTGGGGCCAACGTCCTGACTTTC	CASSSSPTGANVLTF	TRBV5-6	TRBJ2-6	-	-	15
TGCGCCAGCACGACAGGATCCATGAACACTGAAGCTTTCTTT	CASTTGSMNTEAFF	TRBV5-1	TRBJ1-1	-	-	14
TGTGCCAGTACGGGACTAGCGGCTACGAACACCGGGGAGCTGTTTTTT	CASTGLAATNTGELFF	TRBV19	TRBJ2-2	medium-sized	TRBD2	16
TGTGCCAGCAGTTTAATTTGGACTACAGGGGCCTCTGGCTACACCTTC	CASSLIWTTGASGYTF	TRBV28	TRBJ1-2	few	TRBD1	16
TGTGCCAGCAGCTTAGCCTCCGAGCAGTACTTC	CASSLASEQYF	TRBV5-6	TRBJ2-7	-	-	11
TGTGCCAGCAGCTTCCAGGGCCCCACTGAAGCTTTCTTT	CASSFQGPTEAFF	TRBV7-9	TRBJ1-1	few	-	13
TGTGCCAGCGGACGTCCAGGGGTAGCTCCCTACGAGCAGTACTTC	CASGRPGVAPYEQYF	TRBV6-5	TRBJ2-7	many	-	15
TGCGCCACCCGAGCGGGAGCGGGCGCAGATACGCAGTATTTT	CATRAGAGADTQYF	TRBV5-1	TRBJ2-3	-	TRBD2	14
TGTGCCAGCAGCTTAGGGGGACTAGCTGCCGCCTACGAGCAGTACTTC	CASSLGGLAAAYEQYF	TRBV7-2	TRBJ2-7	-	TRBD2	16
TGTGCTAGTGGTTTGGAATTCCGGGACCGGCAGTTCTTC	CASGLEFRDRQFF	TRBV12-5	TRBJ2-1	many	-	13
TGCAGCGTCGCTAGGACAGGGAATAGGGAGCAGTACTTC	CSVARTGNREQYF	TRBV29-1	TRBJ2-7	-	TRBD1	13
TGTGCCAGCAGCTTTATGAATGAGCAGTTCTTC	CASSFMNEQFF	TRBV7-9	TRBJ2-1	-	-	11
TGTGCCAGCAGCCCTAGCGCTATAGCCAAAAACATTCAGTACTTC	CASSPSAIAKNIQYF	TRBV7-8	TRBJ2-4	-	-	15
TGTGCCAGCAGCCCGGGGCGCCGACAGGGGAATGAGCAGTTCTTC	CASSPGRRQGNEQFF	TRBV11-2	TRBJ2-1	-	TRBD1	15
TGCAGCGTATCCGACAGGGGCGGTGAGACCCAGTACTTC	CSVSDRGGETQYF	TRBV29-1	TRBJ2-5	few	TRBD1	13
TGTGCCGGACTTCGACAGGGCCCGTTCTATGGCTACACCTTC	CAGLRQGPFYGYTF	TRBV30	TRBJ1-2	few	TRBD1	14